Each of the 13 T cell receptor beta chains below was sequenced from the same sample in a study of shared clonotypes between healthy human individuals. Naive CD8 populations comprised CD45RO-negative cells positively selected for CCR7, excluding terminally differentiated effector memory CD45RA+ cells. Repertoires were generated with immunoSEQ multiplex PCR, while TCRdb's copy carries only in-frame clones and drops some. The table records about 2 million clones, about 94% of them present only once. The sequenced sample was naive CD8+ T cells sorted from blood. The receptor source for this set is a man in his late teens or twenties in good health.

The gene calls are TRBV30 and TRBJ2-6; D remains unclear. The V end was cut by 1 base, the J end by 0 bases, with 7 bases between. The CDR3 totals 15 residues. Germline assignment: CDR1 GTSNPN and CDR2 SVGIG (reference sequence). CDR3 loop: CAWSGLSSGANVLTF. The CDR3 DNA follows: TGTGCCTGGAGTGGCTTGAGCTCTGGGGCCAACGTCCTGACTTTC.

The rearrangement uses TRBV27 and TRBJ2-7; TRBD2 might be the D (5 bases). Germline loops: CDR1 MNHEY, CDR2 SMNVEV (reference sequence). The CDR3 runs to 13 residues. V lost 8 bases to trimming and J lost 5 bases, with 16 bases between them. This CDR3 is CASGPRGPNEQYF. DNA for the CDR3: TGTGCCAGCGGACCCAGAGGGCCCAACGAGCAGTACTTC.

This clone was observed once. The chain employs TRBV4-3 and TRBJ2-7; perhaps TRBD2 as D (5 bases). V was shortened by 0 bases and J by 2 bases, with 14 bases between the two germline ends. Germline-derived CDR1 and CDR2 are LGHNA and YSLEER. The CDR3 totals 16 residues. This chain's CDR3 is CASSQDSAGFPYEQYF. Written as DNA, the CDR3 is TGCGCCAGCAGCCAAGATAGTGCGGGTTTCCCCTACGAGCAGTACTTC.

J is TRBJ2-5 and V is TRBV6-5; 7 bases fit TRBD1. Germline CDR1 is MNHEY and CDR2 is SVGAGI. J lost 7 bases, V lost 5 bases, and 7 bases had no gene match. This CDR3 region has 13 residues. CDR3 loop: CASSNRGWGTQYF. The CDR3 nucleotides read TGTGCCAGCAGTAACAGGGGCTGGGGGACCCAGTACTTC.

About this clone itself: The sample has other DNA sequences that encode this CDR3 too. V gene TRBV11-2 combines with J gene TRBJ2-7, with 8 bases that match TRBD1. Germline loops: CDR1 SGHAT, CDR2 FQNNGV. This CDR3 is built from 14 residues. With 1 base clipped from V and 3 bases from J, the junction kept 2 bases outside the gene matches. The CDR3 spells CASSLVGQGYEQYF. As DNA, the CDR3 is TGTGCCAGCAGCTTAGTCGGACAGGGCTACGAGCAGTACTTC.

The chain employs TRBV27 and TRBJ2-7; 10 bases map to TRBD1. The length of the CDR3 is 13 residues. Unmatched junction bases numbered 3, after V lost 8 bases and J lost 2 bases. Germline CDR1 is MNHEY and CDR2 is SMNVEV (reference sequence). CDR3 protein: CASGTGVTYEQYF. The CDR3 DNA follows: TGTGCCAGCGGGACAGGGGTGACCTACGAGCAGTACTTC.

This clone is a singleton in its sample. This chain uses TRBV11-2 with TRBJ2-7; D assignment may be TRBD1 or TRBD2 (5 bases each). V lost 0 bases and J lost 7, with 10 bases in between. CDR1 is SGHAT and CDR2 is FQNNGV in the germline V gene. CDR3 length equals 13 residues. CDR3 residues: CASSLDWGGEQYF. Written as DNA, the CDR3 is TGTGCCAGCAGCTTAGATTGGGGCGGGGAGCAGTACTTC.

The J gene is TRBJ1-1, the V gene TRBV11-2; TRBD1 is a possible D gene (6 bases). Germline assignment: CDR1 SGHAT and CDR2 FQNNGV. With 1 base removed from V and 7 bases from J, the gap between germline ends came to 13 bases. The CDR3 has 14 amino acids. Here the CDR3 DNA reads TGTGCCAGCAGCTTAGCGGGGGCAGGGAATGAAGCTTTCTTT. Its translation is CASSLAGAGNEAFF. Full variable domain (remainder filled in from reference TRBV11-2 and TRBJ1-1): EAGVAQSPRYKIIEKRQSVAFWCNPISGHATLYWYQQILGQGPKLLIQFQNNGVVDDSQLPKDRFSAERLKGVDSTLKIQPAKLEDSAVYLCASSLAGAGNEAFFGQGTRLTVV.

The chain employs TRBV27 and TRBJ2-3; TRBD1 agrees at 7 bases. Germline V gene data show CDR1 as MNHEY and CDR2 as SMNVEV (reference sequence). The V segment lost 6 bases and the J segment 5 bases; nucleotides outside the gene matches: 8. This CDR3 is 14 amino acids long. CDR3 residues: CASSLDREGDTQYF. In nucleotides, the CDR3 is TGTGCCAGCAGCCTTGACAGGGAAGGAGATACGCAGTATTTT.

The rearrangement uses TRBV11-3 and TRBJ2-1; D gene uncertain. Trimming pared 4 bases from V and 6 bases from J, leaving 10 bases between. This CDR3 spans 13 amino acids. Germline-derived CDR1 and CDR2 are SGHNT and YENEEA. CDR3 protein: CASSWAGGNEQFF. DNA of the CDR3: TGTGCCAGCAGCTGGGCAGGTGGCAATGAGCAGTTCTTC. Complete variable domain (other parts from reference TRBV11-3 and TRBJ2-1): EAGVVQSPRYKIIEKKQPVAFWCNPISGHNTLYWYLQNLGQGPELLIRYENEEAVDDSQLPKDRFSAERLKGVDSTLKIQPAELGDSAVYLCASSWAGGNEQFFGPGTRLTVL.

The V and J genes are TRBV27 and TRBJ2-7, with 7 positions matching TRBD1. V lost 4 bases to trimming and J lost 0 bases; unmatched junction nucleotides: 3. The CDR3 extends over 14 amino acids. Germline V CDR1 and CDR2: MNHEY, SMNVEV (reference sequence). The CDR3, as DNA: TGTGCCAGCAGTTGGGGGACAGCCTCCTACGAGCAGTACTTC. Translation: CASSWGTASYEQYF.

The rearrangement joins TRBV4-1 to TRBJ1-5; D remains unclear. Germline lookup yields CDR1 MGHRA and CDR2 YSYEKL. The CDR3 runs to 18 residues. Trimming took 0 bases from V and 2 from J, leaving 17 bases between them. The CDR3 DNA reads as TGCGCCAGCAGCCAAGATGAGACACTCTTTTTGGGCAATCAGCCCCAGCATTTT. Translating it yields CASSQDETLFLGNQPQHF.

This chain links TRBV15 with TRBJ1-2, with 11 bases matching TRBD1. This CDR3 region has 16 residues. Germline CDR1 reads LNHNV; CDR2 reads YYDKDF (reference sequence). Germline trimming cut 2 bases from V and 7 bases from J; bases unmatched to any gene: 9. CDR3 in amino acids: CATSRTGTGGTSGYTF. CDR3 in DNA: TGTGCCACCAGCAGAACCGGGACAGGGGGTACAAGTGGCTACACCTTC.